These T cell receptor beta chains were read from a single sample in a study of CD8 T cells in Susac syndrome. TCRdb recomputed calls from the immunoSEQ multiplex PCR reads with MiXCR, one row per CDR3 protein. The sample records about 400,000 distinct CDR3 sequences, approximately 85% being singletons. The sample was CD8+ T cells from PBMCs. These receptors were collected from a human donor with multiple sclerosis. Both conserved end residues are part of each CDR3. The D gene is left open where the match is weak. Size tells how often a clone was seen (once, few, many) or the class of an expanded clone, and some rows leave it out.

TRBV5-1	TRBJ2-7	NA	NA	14	TGCGCCAGCAGCCCGGGTTTTGAACGAGACGAGCAGTACTTC	CASSPGFERDEQYF
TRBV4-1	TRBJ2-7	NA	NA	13	TGCGCCAGCAGCCAAGGGAGGGGCAACGAGCAGTACTTC	CASSQGRGNEQYF
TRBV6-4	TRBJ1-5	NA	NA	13	TGTGCCAGCAGTGACGATAGCAATCAGCCCCAGCATTTT	CASSDDSNQPQHF
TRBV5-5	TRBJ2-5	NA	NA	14	TGTGCCAGCAGCCCTGGGCAGGAGTATGAGACCCAGTACTTC	CASSPGQEYETQYF
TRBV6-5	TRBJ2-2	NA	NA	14	TGTGCCAGCAGTTATTTCAAGAACACCGGGGAGCTGTTTTTT	CASSYFKNTGELFF
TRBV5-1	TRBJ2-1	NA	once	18	TGCGCCAGCAGCTCCCACGATCGGGACGTTTACTCCTACAATGAGCAGTTCTTC	CASSSHDRDVYSYNEQFF
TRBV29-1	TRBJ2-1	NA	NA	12	TGCAGCGGGTTACAGGGCGATAATGAGCAGTTCTTC	CSGLQGDNEQFF
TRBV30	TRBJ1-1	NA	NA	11	TGTACTTGGGGTCAGAACACTGAAGCTTTCTTT	CTWGQNTEAFF
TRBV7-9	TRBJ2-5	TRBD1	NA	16	TGTGCCAGCAGGACCGGACAGGGGACGTACCAAGAGACCCAGTACTTC	CASRTGQGTYQETQYF
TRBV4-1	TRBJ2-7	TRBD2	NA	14	TGCGCCAGCAGCCTTAGCGGGAGCTTCGACGAGCAGTACTTC	CASSLSGSFDEQYF
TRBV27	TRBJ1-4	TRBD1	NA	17	TGTGCCAGCAGTTTATTTCCGCCGGGACAGCTGAGGGAAAAACTGTTTTTT	CASSLFPPGQLREKLFF
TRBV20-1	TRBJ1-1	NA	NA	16	TGCAGTGCTAGGATGATGGGGGGCAGGGCGAACACTGAAGCTTTCTTT	CSARMMGGRANTEAFF
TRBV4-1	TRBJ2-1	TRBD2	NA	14	TGCGCCAGCAGCCAAAGCGGGAGGGCGGAGGAGCAGTTCTTC	CASSQSGRAEEQFF
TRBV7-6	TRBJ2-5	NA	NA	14	TGTGCCAGCAGCCTGGGCCCGGGGCAAGAGACCCAGTACTTC	CASSLGPGQETQYF
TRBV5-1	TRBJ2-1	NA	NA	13	TGCGCCAGCAGCTGGGCCATGGAGTGGCAGCAGTTCTTC	CASSWAMEWQQFF
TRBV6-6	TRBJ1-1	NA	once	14	TGTGCCAGCAGTTACGCCCCACTGAACACTGAAGCTTTCTTT	CASSYAPLNTEAFF
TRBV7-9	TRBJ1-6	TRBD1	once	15	TGTGCCAGCAGCCAAGGGACAGCGGGACATTCACCCCTCCACTTT	CASSQGTAGHSPLHF
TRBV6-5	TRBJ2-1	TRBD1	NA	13	TGTGCCAGCAGTTTTCAGGGGGTAAATGAGCAGTTCTTC	CASSFQGVNEQFF
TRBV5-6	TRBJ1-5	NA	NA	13	TGTGCCAGCAGCCCGGGGGGGGCTCAGCCCCAGCATTTT	CASSPGGAQPQHF
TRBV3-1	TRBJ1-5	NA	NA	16	TGTGCCAGCAGCCAAGATTACGGAAATAGCAATCAGCCCCAGCATTTT	CASSQDYGNSNQPQHF
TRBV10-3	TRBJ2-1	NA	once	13	TGTGCCATACCGGGAGAGGGGGCGGGTGAGCAGTTCTTC	CAIPGEGAGEQFF
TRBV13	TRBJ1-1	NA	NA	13	TGTGCCAGCAGCTTAGATTGGACCGATGAAGCTTTCTTT	CASSLDWTDEAFF